The present T cell receptor beta chain was sequenced within a study of blood T cell repertoires in COVID-19. Study-level background: The United States, Italy and Spain provided the acute and convalescent COVID-19 samples. T cells, B-cell-depleted T cells, or PBMCs provided the cDNA or gDNA that served as material.

The CDR3 runs to 13 residues. The authors' processing: By means of reference gene primer amplification, nucleated cell counts were estimated. The table came from immunoSEQ multiplex PCR; TCRdb's copy has only in-frame clones and leaves some out. That table is the source of V, J and clone size, and D and trimming were worked out from the DNA. In the table there are about 87,000 clones, 87% of which are singletons. In this sample, this clone turned up once. One end of the junction fails to match germline, which may point to a read error. The sample taken for sequencing was peripheral blood. The chain combines TRBV12-3 or TRBV12-4 with TRBJ1-1; D gene uncertain. The clonotype was recovered from a human donor with acute or convalescent COVID-19. The donor label of this sample is uncertain. CDR3 sequence reads: CVSSQRGNTEAFF. The DNA of the CDR3 is TGTGTCAGCAGTCAGAGAGGGAACACTGAAGCTTTCTTT.